The 10 T cell receptor beta chains reported below all come from one sample, sequenced in a study of cytomegalovirus exposure and HLA in healthy donors (TCRdb year 2017). The library was prepared using the immunoSEQ multiplex PCR assay. A mixture of 60 forward primers for TCR Vbeta segments and 13 reverse primers for TCR Jbeta segments was used in the multiplex PCR. TCRdb retrieved this table from immuneACCESS and kept in-frame rearrangements only. Not all clones are present; in checked studies, unresolved V genes account for under half, and no reason is known for the remainder. Counted in this sample were 150,000 to 200,000 clones; more than 70% of them appeared once. About 0.25% of the sample lies in the top ten. Specimen: PBMCs. These receptors all stem from a boy younger than 18 in good health and CMV-seronegative.

V and J are TRBV6-6 and TRBJ2-1, with 12 bases that match TRBD2. Looked up from germline, CDR1 is MNHNY and CDR2 is SVGAGI (reference sequence). The J segment lost 8 bases and the V segment lost 5 bases, leaving 4 bases of the junction unmatched. The CDR3 loop spans 14 amino acids. In DNA form, the CDR3 reads TGTGCCAGCAGTCTAGCGGGAGGGCCTTATGAGCAGTTCTTC. This gives the protein CASSLAGGPYEQFF.

CDR3 in amino acids: CATLRTGRQETQYF. The CDR3 DNA follows: TGTGCCACCCTGAGAACGGGTCGACAAGAGACCCAGTACTTC. V gene TRBV2 combines with J gene TRBJ2-5; D is unresolved. The CDR3 runs 14 residues. CDR1 SNHLY and CDR2 FYNNEI come from the germline V gene. V gave up 10 bases and J gave up 2 bases, with 17 bases separating them. The variable domain in full, with the rest retrieved from reference TRBV2 and TRBJ2-5, is EPEVTQTPSHQVTQMGQEVILRCVPISNHLYFYWYRQILGQKVEFLVSFYNNEISEKSEIFDDQFSVERPDGSNFTLKIRSTKLEDSAMYFCATLRTGRQETQYFGPGTRLLVL.

This rearrangement joins TRBV30 to TRBJ1-6; 7 bases map to TRBD1. Germline trimming cut 3 bases from V and 9 bases from J; bases unmatched to any gene: 2. The CDR3 runs to 12 residues. The germline V gene encodes CDR1 GTSNPN and CDR2 SVGIG (reference sequence). CDR3 protein: CAWSPGGSPLHF. The CDR3 DNA is TGTGCCTGGAGCCCAGGGGGTTCACCCCTCCACTTT.

This chain joins TRBV2 and TRBJ1-1, with TRBD1 as a possible D gene (5 bases). The germline CDR1 and CDR2 sequences are SNHLY and FYNNEI. Between the trimmed V and J ends, which lost 8 bases and 5 bases, there was a span of 15 bases. The CDR3 is 13 residues long. CDR3 sequence: CASRYAGGTEAFF. The CDR3 DNA sequence: TGTGCCAGCCGCTACGCGGGGGGGACTGAAGCTTTCTTT.

The chain links TRBV27 to TRBJ2-2; 9 nucleotides line up with TRBD2. Looked up from germline, CDR1 is MNHEY and CDR2 is SMNVEV (reference sequence). CDR3 length equals 16 residues. The V gene end was trimmed by 8 bases and the J gene end by 3 bases; junction bases not matched to a gene: 10. DNA of the CDR3: TGTGCCAGCGGTAGCGGGAGTAAGTTCGACACCGGGGAGCTGTTTTTT. It yields the protein CASGSGSKFDTGELFF.

V usage is TRBV7-9 and J usage is TRBJ2-7, with TRBD2 identical over 9 bases. The V segment lost 4 bases and the J segment 3 bases; nucleotides outside the gene matches: 7. The CDR3 totals 15 residues. The V gene's germline CDR1 is SEHNR and CDR2 FQNEAQ (reference sequence). CDR3 DNA sequence: TGTGCCAGCAGCTACTCATTAGCGGGAGTCTACGAGCAGTACTTC. Its protein is CASSYSLAGVYEQYF.

The chain combines TRBV7-2 with TRBJ2-7; 8 bases fit TRBD2. This CDR3 is built from 15 residues. Trimming took 5 bases from V and 0 from J; bases not matched to a gene: 6. CDR1 is SGHTA, CDR2 FQGNSA, per germline. The CDR3: CASSLSGASSYEQYF. CDR3 nucleotide sequence: TGTGCCAGCAGCCTTAGCGGGGCAAGCTCCTACGAGCAGTACTTC.

This sequence joins TRBV7-9 and TRBJ2-7; TRBD1 might be the D (6 bases). CDR1 is SEHNR and CDR2 is FQNEAQ in the germline V gene (reference sequence). CDR3 length equals 14 residues. V lost 2 bases, J lost 4 bases, and 12 bases lay in between. The CDR3 nucleotides read TGTGCCAGCAGCTTATCCCAGGGGTGGTACGAGCAGTACTTC. Its translation: CASSLSQGWYEQYF.

This clone was recorded once. This sequence joins TRBV5-4 and TRBJ2-1; 8 bases line up with TRBD2. The V gene's germline CDR1 is SGHNT and CDR2 YYREEE (reference sequence). Trimming cost V 4 bases and J 2 bases; bases outside gene matches: 5. This CDR3 has 15 residues. The CDR3 nucleotides read TGTGCCAGCAGCCCGGGGGGGCTAACCTACAATGAGCAGTTCTTC. It encodes CASSPGGLTYNEQFF.

The rearrangement links TRBV6-5 to TRBJ1-3; 7 bases match TRBD1. Germline trimming cut 6 bases from V and 3 bases from J; bases unmatched to any gene: 5. This CDR3 has 14 residues. Germline V gene sequence: CDR1 MNHEY, CDR2 SVGAGI. The CDR3 coding sequence is TGTGCCAGCAGCCCCGGGACAGATGGAAACACCATATATTTT. It specifies CASSPGTDGNTIYF.